Below are 7 T cell receptor beta chains sequenced from a single sample in a study of cytomegalovirus exposure and HLA in healthy donors. Vbeta (60) and Jbeta (13) primers were used in the PCR. TCRdb's copy holds only in-frame clones and misses some; the assay was immunoSEQ multiplex PCR. The sample gives approximately 46,000 clones, less than 75% of which show up once; approximately 6.8% is in the top ten. Sequences were obtained from PBMCs. The receptor source for this set is a man aged 25 to 40 in good health and CMV-seronegative.

The chain combines TRBV10-3 with TRBJ2-3, with 8 positions matching TRBD1. Germline V gene lookup returns CDR1 ENHRY and CDR2 SYGVKD. V dropped 8 bases and J dropped 0; count of bases not matched to a gene: 4. There are 14 residues in the CDR3. CDR3 amino acids: CAIQGAVSTDTQYF. In DNA form, the CDR3 reads TGTGCCATCCAGGGGGCGGTCAGCACAGATACGCAGTATTTT.

This sequence joins TRBV4-1 and TRBJ1-6; D uncertain. CDR1 MGHRA and CDR2 YSYEKL come from the germline V gene. Trimming pared 5 bases from V and 2 bases from J, leaving 16 bases between. This CDR3 spans 17 amino acids. CDR3 protein: CASSIPGREPYNSPLHF. The CDR3 DNA reads TGCGCCAGCAGCATTCCGGGTAGGGAGCCCTATAATTCACCCCTCCACTTT.

The chain has TRBV6-5 and TRBJ1-2, with 8 bases that match TRBD1. This CDR3 is 13 amino acids long. Trimming cost V 5 bases and J 7 bases; bases outside gene matches: 6. Germline V lookup: CDR1 MNHEY, CDR2 SVGAGI. The CDR3 region is CASSADRGAGYTF. In nucleotides, the CDR3 is TGTGCCAGCAGTGCCGACAGGGGTGCTGGCTACACCTTC.

The rearrangement uses TRBV6-5 and TRBJ2-7; possibly TRBD2 for D (6 bases). The CDR3 length is 13 residues. CDR1 and CDR2 (germline): MNHEY, SVGAGI. V was shortened by 2 bases and J by 5 bases, with 10 bases between the two germline ends. The DNA of the CDR3 is TGTGCCAGCAGTTACGGACTATGGAACGAGCAGTACTTC. It encodes CASSYGLWNEQYF.

The V call is TRBV15, the J call TRBJ2-1; TRBD1 is a possible D gene (6 bases). The ends were cut back, 3 bases at V and 0 bases at J, with 15 bases in the middle. CDR3 length: 17 amino acids. Germline CDR1 LNHNV, CDR2 YYDKDF (reference sequence). CDR3 amino acids: CATSSNIDRRSYNEQFF. CDR3 in DNA: TGTGCCACCAGCAGTAACATTGACAGGCGCTCCTACAATGAGCAGTTCTTC.

The chain combines TRBV10-3 with TRBJ2-1, with TRBD2 as a possible D gene (6 bases). Germline CDR1 and CDR2: ENHRY and SYGVKD. The germline V and J ends were trimmed by 4 bases and 3 bases, with 10 bases remaining between them. The CDR3 extends over 14 amino acids. The CDR3 coding sequence is TGTGCCATCAGTGCGGGAGTATACTACAATGAGCAGTTCTTC. This encodes CAISAGVYYNEQFF.

The J gene is TRBJ1-5, the V gene TRBV4-2, with a tentative D call TRBD1 (5 bases). The CDR3 is 16 residues long. The ends were cut back, 0 bases at V and 5 bases at J, with 14 bases in the middle. In germline, CDR1 is LGHNA, CDR2 YNFKEQ. Written as DNA, the CDR3 is TGTGCCAGCAGCCAAGACACAGGCAGGGTTGATCAGCCCCAGCATTTT. Its protein is CASSQDTGRVDQPQHF.